These T cell receptor beta chains were read from a single sample in a study of blood T cell repertoires in COVID-19. Data came from immunoSEQ multiplex PCR; TCRdb stores just in-frame clones and leaves some out. The repertoire consists of about 140,000 clones, with roughly 84% occurring once and the leading ten covering less than 7%. Sequenced input: PBMCs or T cells enriched from blood (not recorded which). The receptors stem from a man aged 35-49 years with acute COVID-19. The CDR3 runs from the conserved cysteine through the conserved F or W. Each record gives: V gene, J gene, D gene, clone size, CDR3 DNA, CDR3 protein. A D gene is named only where the DNA matches it firmly. Clone size, where shown, is once, few, many, or a class for clones that have expanded.

TRBV5-6	TRBJ1-4	-	-	TGTGCCAGCAGTCCATTTCAGTCAACTAATGAAAAACTGTTTTTT	CASSPFQSTNEKLFF
TRBV12-5	TRBJ1-1	-	-	TGTGCTAGTGGTTTGGCGCGAACTGAAGCTTTCTTT	CASGLARTEAFF
TRBV27	TRBJ2-3	-	-	TGTGCCAGCACTCCGCGAAGTCTCTTGAAAGATACGCAGTATTTT	CASTPRSLLKDTQYF
TRBV19	TRBJ1-2	TRBD1	-	TGTGCCAGTAGTCTCGGGTGGACAGGGTCCTATGGCTACACCTTC	CASSLGWTGSYGYTF
TRBV7-2	TRBJ1-1	-	-	TGTGCCAGCAGCTTTTACAGGGAGGGTGGCACTGAAGCTTTCTTT	CASSFYREGGTEAFF
TRBV5-5	TRBJ1-2	-	-	TGTGCCAGCAGCCCTCGACAGGACGGTTTTAACTATGGCTACACCTTC	CASSPRQDGFNYGYTF
TRBV5-4	TRBJ2-4	TRBD1	-	TGTGCCAGCAGCGCCGGACAGGTCATCGGGGACAAAAACATTCAGTACTTC	CASSAGQVIGDKNIQYF
TRBV5-5	TRBJ2-7	-	few	TGTGCCAGCAGCTTGGCGCTAGCGTTTGGCCCACCTTACGAGCAGTACTTC	CASSLALAFGPPYEQYF
TRBV28	TRBJ2-1	-	-	TGTGCCAGCAGTCCCCCCTGGGGAGCAAGTGGCGACAATGAGCAGTTCTTC	CASSPPWGASGDNEQFF
TRBV11-3	TRBJ2-2	TRBD1	-	TGTGCCAGCAGTGTCTCAGGGGGCGTTATGACCGGGGAGCTGTTTTTT	CASSVSGGVMTGELFF
TRBV7-2	TRBJ1-5	-	-	TGTGCCAGCAGCTTAGTGCAGGATCAGCCCCAGCATTTT	CASSLVQDQPQHF
TRBV2	TRBJ1-2	TRBD1	once	TGTGCCAGCAGTGTTGGTTGGGACAGGGCGGTCAGTGGCTACACCTTC	CASSVGWDRAVSGYTF
TRBV4-2	TRBJ1-5	TRBD1	-	TGTGCCAGCAGCCAGGAACAGGGGCAGAGCAATCAGCCCCAGCATTTT	CASSQEQGQSNQPQHF
TRBV5-1	TRBJ2-1	TRBD1	-	TGCGCCAGCAGCCCCATCCCGGGACAGTCTAACAATGAGCAGTTCTTC	CASSPIPGQSNNEQFF
TRBV7-2	TRBJ1-1	-	-	TGTGCCAGCAGCTTAGGCGGGGCGCAGAACACTGAAGCTTTCTTT	CASSLGGAQNTEAFF
TRBV29-1	TRBJ1-1	TRBD1	-	TGCAGCGCCTCTCAGGACAGGAGGACTGAAGCTTTCTTT	CSASQDRRTEAFF